This T cell receptor beta chain was found in a study of PD-L1 blockade in urothelial cancer. Study information: The study started patients on atezolizumab around 2014, giving 1,200 mg intravenously every 3 weeks. At 3 weeks after treatment start (second dose) and again at 6 weeks, blood was analyzed. Study patients had been treated with 0 to 3 previous chemotherapy regimens.

CDR1 GTSNPN and CDR2 SVGIG come from the germline V gene (reference sequence). CDR3 size: 13 residues. V lost 0 bases to trimming and J lost 7 bases; unmatched junction nucleotides: 5. Time point specified: pretreatment peripheral blood. Some clones are missing from TCRdb's copy, which holds only in-frame ones; the method was immunoSEQ multiplex PCR. The repertoire includes around 63,000 clones, 80% to 90% of them detected once, and 1.6% sits in the top ten. This material consisted of PBMCs, taken around atezolizumab (anti-PD-L1) treatment. The chain carries TRBV30 and TRBJ2-5; 7 bases map to TRBD2. This clonotype was sampled from a man aged 65 to 85 with urothelial cancer. The CDR3 nucleotides read TGTGCCTGGAGTGTAAACCCGGGGGGGACCCAGTACTTC. The encoded protein is CAWSVNPGGTQYF.